These 13 T cell receptor beta chains came from one sample sequenced in a study of Graves' ophthalmopathy and Graves' hyperthyroidism. From RNA, the CDR3 regions of TCR beta chains were amplified and sequenced. Following a first-round RT-PCR that used HTBI primers, a second-round multiplex PCR was carried out. A single record per CDR3 protein comes from TCRdb applying MiXCR to the multiplex PCR reads. The sample carries almost 750,000 distinct CDR3 sequences, approximately 40% recorded once. Sequenced sample: peripheral blood. All receptors derive from an adult man with Graves' ophthalmopathy.

There are a few counts of this clonotype. The chain combines TRBV25-1 with TRBJ2-2, with TRBD2 matching 7 bases. V trimming: 6 bases; J trimming: 8 bases; junction bases outside the gene matches: 12. Per germline, CDR1 MGHDK and CDR2 SYGVNS. The CDR3 covers 15 residues. The CDR3 DNA is TGTGCCAGCAGCGCCAAGACGCAAGCGGGAGGGGAGCTGTTTTTT. It yields the protein CASSAKTQAGGELFF.

This clonotype has at least ten counts. The J gene is TRBJ1-2, the V gene TRBV7-2; D not certain. This CDR3 has 14 residues. Trimming took 2 bases from V and 3 from J, leaving 10 bases between them. CDR1 and CDR2 from the germline V gene are SGHTA and FQGNSA. The CDR3 protein is CASSLNGAYYGYTF. The CDR3 DNA reads as TGTGCCAGCAGCTTAAACGGAGCCTACTATGGCTACACCTTC.

The V call is TRBV10-3, the J call TRBJ1-6, with TRBD1 matching 7 bases. V shed 6 bases, J shed 17 bases, and the junction held 7 bases outside the gene matches. The CDR3 covers 11 residues. Germline CDR1 and CDR2: ENHRY and SYGVKD. The CDR3 nucleotides read TGTGCCATCAGGACCGGGACAGTCTTCCACTTT. Encoded protein: CAIRTGTVFHF.

This clonotype was counted ten times or more. The chain joins TRBV5-1 to TRBJ2-5, with no clear D. This CDR3 is 14 amino acids long. The V and J ends lost 4 bases and 0 bases respectively, with 10 bases between them. Germline CDR1 is SGHRS and CDR2 is YFSETQ. The CDR3 nucleotides read TGCGCCAGCAGCCCCGGAGCGTACCAAGAGACCCAGTACTTC. Amino acids: CASSPGAYQETQYF.

This clonotype was seen repeatedly, ten times or more. V gene TRBV7-2 combines with J gene TRBJ1-1; the D is unclear. Trimming pared 1 base from V and 1 base from J, leaving 10 bases between. The CDR3 extends over 15 amino acids. The germline gives CDR1 SGHTA, CDR2 FQGNSA. The CDR3 spells CASSLGRGSNTEAFF. The CDR3 bases are TGTGCCAGCAGCTTAGGTCGGGGATCGAACACTGAAGCTTTCTTT.

The chain recombines TRBV2 with TRBJ1-2, with D tentatively TRBD1 (6 bases). Between the trimmed V and J ends, which lost 8 bases and 0 bases, there was a span of 19 bases. CDR3 length equals 16 residues. CDR1 is SNHLY and CDR2 is FYNNEI in the germline V gene. CDR3 protein: CASGPGGGGANYGYTF. CDR3 sequence (DNA): TGTGCCAGCGGCCCGGGGGGCGGGGGTGCTAACTATGGCTACACCTTC.

CDR3 protein: CSVGTGLGYEQYF. CDR3 DNA sequence: TGCAGCGTCGGGACAGGGTTGGGCTACGAGCAGTACTTC. J is TRBJ2-7 and V is TRBV29-1; TRBD1 matches at 9 bases. The CDR3 totals 13 residues. V lost 6 bases to trimming and J lost 3 bases; unmatched junction nucleotides: 6. From germline, CDR1 is SQVTM and CDR2 ANQGSEA.

The count of this clonotype is one. An end of the junction does not agree with germline; a read error may underlie this. The chain employs TRBV10-3 and TRBJ1-1, with TRBD1 matching 10 bases. The CDR3 runs to 14 residues. Germline CDR1 ENHRY, CDR2 SYGVKD. DNA for the CDR3: TGTGCCAGCAGTTACCTGACAGGGGGCGTTGAAGCTTTCTTT. It encodes CASSYLTGGVEAFF.

This clonotype was seen a few times. The V and J genes are TRBV7-9 and TRBJ1-5; D not certain. CDR1 is SEHNR, CDR2 FQNEAQ, per germline (reference sequence). CDR3 length: 12 residues. V lost 6 bases to trimming and J lost 11 bases, with 14 bases between them. This chain's CDR3 is CASSFFGRAQHF. Written as DNA, the CDR3 is TGTGCCAGCAGTTTTTTCGGAAGGGCCCAGCATTTT.

There are many counts of this clonotype. The chain employs TRBV29-1 and TRBJ2-6; maybe TRBD1 (6 bases). V was clipped by 6 bases and J by 0 bases, with 24 bases between them. Germline V gene sequence: CDR1 SQVTM, CDR2 ANQGSEA. This CDR3 comprises 19 residues. The CDR3: CSVETSQGWGSSGANVLTF. Written as DNA, the CDR3 is TGCAGCGTGGAAACGTCACAGGGTTGGGGTAGCTCTGGGGCCAACGTCCTGACTTTC.

The chain links TRBV2 to TRBJ2-7; D gene unclear. The germline CDR1 and CDR2 sequences are SNHLY and FYNNEI. The CDR3 has 10 amino acids. V lost 8 bases and J lost 5, with 7 bases in between. DNA for the CDR3: TGTGCCAGCGGGGTGGACGAGCAGTACTTC. It specifies CASGVDEQYF. Together with reference TRBV2 and TRBJ2-7, the CDR3 gives the full variable domain: EPEVTQTPSHQVTQMGQEVILRCVPISNHLYFYWYRQILGQKVEFLVSFYNNEISEKSEIFDDQFSVERPDGSNFTLKIRSTKLEDSAMYFCASGVDEQYFGPGTRLTVT.

This clonotype appeared many times. The rearrangement links TRBV25-1 to TRBJ2-7; maybe TRBD1 (6 bases). V lost 3 bases and J 2 bases, leaving 14 bases between the germline ends. Germline CDR1 is MGHDK and CDR2 is SYGVNS. CDR3 length: 15 amino acids. CDR3 DNA: TGTGCCAGCAGTGATGGACAGACCCCCCCCTACGAGCAGTACTTC. The encoded protein is CASSDGQTPPYEQYF.

In this sample, this clonotype turned up once. The gene calls are TRBV2 and TRBJ1-3; no definite D call. The CDR3 consists of 17 residues. CDR1 is SNHLY, CDR2 FYNNEI, per germline. Between the trimmed V and J ends, which lost 6 bases and 0 bases, there was a span of 18 bases. This chain's CDR3 is CASSRGGLRDSGNTIYF. CDR3 nucleotides: TGTGCCAGCAGCCGAGGAGGCCTTCGTGACTCTGGAAACACCATATATTTT.